This record covers a single TCR beta chain. The entry originates in a study of blood T cell repertoires in COVID-19. Across the study: Some COVID-19 samples were acute and others convalescent; all came from the United States, Italy and Spain.

V was shortened by 3 bases and J by 7 bases, with 19 bases between the two germline ends. Germline CDR1 is MDHEN and CDR2 is SYDVKM. The CDR3 runs to 16 residues. Authors' data handling: By means of reference gene primer amplification, nucleated cell counts were estimated. Profiling relied on immunoSEQ multiplex PCR, and the TCRdb table lists in-frame clones only, not all of them. V, J and clone size derive from that table, while D and trimming were established from the DNA sequence. The data show about 140,000 clones, with around 78% seen just once and less than 2% held by the top ten. Sequencing was done on a sample of peripheral blood. This sequence was found in a woman between 55 and 75 years old with acute or convalescent COVID-19. The V gene is TRBV28, the J gene TRBJ1-5, with D possibly TRBD1 on 5 matching bases. CDR3: CASSFFGGKGRQPQHF. CDR3 DNA sequence: TGTGCCAGCAGTTTTTTTGGGGGGAAAGGACGGCAGCCCCAGCATTTT.